This T cell receptor (beta chain) is drawn from a study of blood T cell repertoires in COVID-19. Assay used: immunoSEQ multiplex PCR; TCRdb lists only in-frame clones, some missing. The table records 70,000 to 90,000 clones, approximately 78% of them present only once. Per the germline V gene, CDR1 is SGHTA and CDR2 is FQGNSA. V shed 4 bases, J shed 12 bases, and the junction held 9 bases outside the gene matches. CDR3 size: 15 residues. The specimen was peripheral blood. V usage is TRBV7-2 and J usage is TRBJ1-6, with TRBD1 matching 10 bases. The receptor was derived from a woman of 80 years or more with acute or convalescent COVID-19. The CDR3 DNA sequence: TGTGCCAGCAGCTCCACCGGGACAGGGGTTCGACCCCTCCACTTT. Translation: CASSSTGTGVRPLHF.